This T cell receptor (beta chain) is from a study of OX40 agonist ivuxolimab in advanced cancers. In the study overall: The patients received agonistic anti-OX40 (CD134) antibody ivuxolimab. Study results and limitations: At 0.1 to 3.0 mg/kg and by week 6, clonal expansion occurred in CD4+ and CD8+ blood T cells. CD8+ T cells (on average) carried more expanded clones than CD4+ T cells.

As regards this clone: Antigen unknown. Compared with germline, one end of the junction differs, possibly owing to a read error. Other DNA variants within this sample encode the same CDR3.

Germline loops: CDR1 LGHNA, CDR2 YSLEER. There are 15 residues in the CDR3. Assay: immunoSEQ multiplex PCR; the TCRdb copy retains only in-frame clones and omits some. This table holds roughly 80,000 clones, 90% found once. The starting material was CD4+ or CD8+ T cells sorted from blood, obtained in a trial of the OX40 agonist ivuxolimab. The sequence was collected from an adult with an advanced solid tumor such as melanoma, head and neck, liver or kidney cancer. The chain uses TRBV4-3 and TRBJ1-3; no reliable D call. CDR3 in amino acids: CASSELTAAGNTIYF. The DNA for the CDR3 is TGCGCCAGCAGCGAGTTGACGGCCGCTGGAAATACCATATATTTT.